The clone carrying this T cell receptor beta chain was counted ten times or more. Its target is unknown. The data belong to a study of T-cell memory formation after mild COVID-19. Study-level information: TCR clusters were mostly donor specific.

CDR1 SGHTA and CDR2 FQGNSA come from the germline V gene. This CDR3 region has 18 residues. V lost 2 bases, J lost 2 bases, and 20 bases lay in between. It was 5'RACE with constant-segment primers that produced the TCR alpha and TCR beta cDNA libraries, which carried sample barcodes and UMIs. TCRdb fed the 5' RACE reads into MiXCR, producing one record per CDR3 protein. Of about 210,000 distinct CDR3 sequences in the sample, 10% are singletons; the top ten hold approximately 2.8%. General study results and limits: Later expanders leaned toward CD4+, whereas clones contracting from day 15 to 85 were balanced CD4/CD8. Mainly in CM and EM were contracting CD4+ clones; CD8+ were in EMRA.

The source of this sequence is a man younger than 35 who had mild COVID-19 (a few samples of this study predate the infection). Cell type and time point are not known. The rearrangement joins TRBV7-2 to TRBJ2-3; maybe TRBD1 (5 bases). The sequencing sample was made of PBMCs or a T cell subset sorted from them (not recorded which). CDR3 in amino acids: CASSLPPGRAFFTDTQYF. The DNA of the CDR3 is TGTGCCAGCAGCTTACCCCCCGGCAGGGCATTTTTCACAGATACGCAGTATTTT.